Listed below are T cell receptor beta chains from one sample, sequenced in a study of CD8 T cells in ankylosing spondylitis. TCRdb re-called the 5' RACE reads with MiXCR, one entry per CDR3 protein. This repertoire shows about 160,000 distinct CDR3 sequences, around 16% found once; its top ten account for approximately 7.8%. The sequencing input was blood, either unsorted or a sorted T cell fraction (not recorded which). All receptors derive from a male donor with ankylosing spondylitis or in good health (not recorded which). CDR3s include the opening cysteine and the closing phenylalanine or tryptophan. A D gene is named only where the DNA matches it firmly. Clone size appears in some rows only: once, few, many, or a class for an expanded clone.

TRBV5-6,-,-,TRBJ2-3,CASSPPAQENTDTQYF,TGTGCCAGCAGCCCTCCGGCCCAAGAGAACACAGATACGCAGTATTTT
TRBV10-3,few,-,TRBJ2-2,CAISDLDTPLNTGELFF,TGTGCCATCAGTGACCTGGACACTCCTCTGAACACCGGGGAGCTGTTTTTT
TRBV7-2,-,-,TRBJ1-1,CASSLFAGANTEAFF,TGTGCCAGCAGCTTATTTGCCGGAGCGAACACTGAAGCTTTCTTT
TRBV5-1,many,-,TRBJ1-1,CASTPGGLDTEAFF,TGCGCCAGCACCCCCGGGGGTTTGGACACTGAAGCTTTCTTT
TRBV11-2,-,-,TRBJ2-3,CASSLGHTDTQYF,TGTGCCAGCAGCTTAGGGCACACAGATACGCAGTATTTT
TRBV5-1,many,TRBD1,TRBJ1-6,CASASSRDSGNSPLHF,TGCGCCAGCGCTTCGTCCCGGGACAGCGGTAATTCACCCCTCCACTTT
TRBV6-1,-,-,TRBJ2-1,CASTSWTYNEQFF,TGTGCCAGCACGTCCTGGACCTACAATGAGCAGTTCTTC
TRBV29-1,-,-,TRBJ1-1,CSVVIGGNTEAFF,TGCAGCGTCGTAATAGGCGGGAACACTGAAGCTTTCTTT
TRBV28,few,TRBD2,TRBJ2-1,CASSSPTSGRNNEQFF,TGTGCCAGCAGTTCCCCGACTAGCGGGAGGAACAATGAGCAGTTCTTC
TRBV11-1,many,TRBD2,TRBJ2-7,CASSLAGLAISSYEQYF,TGTGCCAGCAGCTTAGCGGGACTAGCGATAAGCTCCTACGAGCAGTACTTC
TRBV12-3/TRBV12-4,few,-,TRBJ2-1,CASRKLALDEQFF,TGTGCCAGCAGGAAACTAGCTCTCGATGAGCAGTTCTTC
TRBV15,many,TRBD2,TRBJ2-1,CATSRSTSGAYNEQFF,TGTGCCACCAGCAGATCAACTAGCGGGGCATACAATGAGCAGTTCTTC
TRBV2,few,TRBD2,TRBJ2-2,CASSDRLAGAGELFF,TGTGCCAGCAGTGATAGGCTAGCGGGAGCCGGGGAGCTGTTTTTT
TRBV29-1,few,TRBD2,TRBJ2-7,CSGGTTVNGEQYF,TGCAGCGGCGGGACTACGGTAAATGGCGAGCAGTACTTC
TRBV2,few,-,TRBJ2-2,CASTSEGNTGELFF,TGTGCCAGCACCTCAGAGGGGAACACCGGGGAGCTGTTTTTT
TRBV10-3,-,-,TRBJ2-3,CAISDRGNTQYF,TGTGCCATCAGTGATCGAGGAAATACGCAGTATTTT
TRBV28,many,-,TRBJ1-1,CASSLLGGRNTEAFF,TGTGCCAGCAGTTTACTGGGGGGCCGGAACACTGAAGCTTTCTTT
TRBV5-5,-,TRBD2,TRBJ2-5,CASSHWGGSGREETQYF,TGTGCCAGCAGCCATTGGGGAGGGAGCGGGAGAGAAGAGACCCAGTACTTC
TRBV7-2,-,-,TRBJ2-7,CASSPGLLSAYEQYF,TGTGCCAGCAGCCCGGGTCTTCTCAGCGCCTACGAGCAGTACTTC
TRBV7-7,-,-,TRBJ2-1,CASSLDLESYNEQFF,TGTGCCAGCAGCTTAGATCTAGAATCCTACAATGAGCAGTTCTTC
TRBV9,many,-,TRBJ1-1,CASSQFRNTEAFF,TGTGCCAGCAGCCAGTTCCGAAACACTGAAGCTTTCTTT
TRBV4-1,-,-,TRBJ2-3,CASSTLSDLASTDTQYF,TGCGCCAGCAGCACCCTGTCCGACTTAGCTAGCACAGATACGCAGTATTTT
TRBV5-1,few,-,TRBJ2-3,CASSPESNTQYF,TGCGCCAGCAGCCCGGAGTCAAATACGCAGTATTTT
TRBV5-1,many,-,TRBJ2-1,CASKSGISYNEQFF,TGCGCCAGCAAGAGCGGTATCTCCTACAATGAGCAGTTCTTC
TRBV7-6,-,-,TRBJ2-7,CAGSLEREQYF,TGTGCCGGCAGCTTAGAACGGGAGCAGTACTTC
TRBV10-2,-,-,TRBJ1-1,CASRRGGLNTEAFF,TGCGCCAGCAGGAGGGGGGGCCTGAACACTGAAGCTTTCTTT
TRBV12-3/TRBV12-4,many,-,TRBJ1-3,CASSFRPNEGGNTIYF,TGTGCCAGCAGCTTTCGGCCCAATGAGGGAGGAAACACCATATATTTT
TRBV29-1,many,-,TRBJ2-1,CSVELATSYNEQFF,TGCAGCGTTGAACTGGCGACCTCCTACAATGAGCAGTTCTTC
TRBV18,many,-,TRBJ2-7,CASSPPSRGPSYEQYF,TGTGCCAGCTCACCACCGAGCCGGGGACCGTCCTACGAGCAGTACTTC
TRBV29-1,-,-,TRBJ1-2,CSVDTDRRYTF,TGCAGCGTGGACACGGACCGACGCTACACCTTC
TRBV3-1,once,-,TRBJ1-5,CASGERQPQHF,TGTGCCAGCGGGGAAAGGCAGCCCCAGCATTTT
TRBV7-2,many,TRBD2,TRBJ2-1,CASSLTSGNDNEQFF,TGTGCCAGCAGCTTGACTAGCGGGAACGACAATGAGCAGTTCTTC
TRBV12-3/TRBV12-4,many,-,TRBJ2-2,CASSFQGPYTGELFF,TGTGCCAGCAGTTTCCAGGGTCCCTACACCGGGGAGCTGTTTTTT
TRBV18,-,TRBD2,TRBJ2-5,CASSPGRGQETQYF,TGTGCCAGCTCACCAGGGAGGGGACAAGAGACCCAGTACTTC
TRBV6-4,few,-,TRBJ1-6,CASSDQRGLGGLDSPLHF,TGTGCCAGCAGCGACCAAAGGGGGTTGGGAGGCTTGGATTCACCCCTCCACTTT
TRBV28,-,TRBD1,TRBJ2-7,CASSLDRVHEQYF,TGTGCCAGCAGTTTGGACAGGGTCCACGAGCAGTACTTC
TRBV5-1,many,TRBD2,TRBJ2-7,CASSLGLAGNYEQYF,TGCGCCAGCAGCTTGGGACTAGCGGGAAACTACGAGCAGTACTTC
TRBV15,many,TRBD2,TRBJ2-1,CATSRGGSLAGQFF,TGTGCCACCAGCAGAGGGGGATCTCTAGCGGGGCAGTTCTTC
TRBV11-2,-,-,TRBJ2-3,CASSSDSADTQYF,TGTGCCAGCAGCTCAGACAGCGCAGATACGCAGTATTTT
TRBV12-3/TRBV12-4,many,-,TRBJ2-2,CASGSHGTGELFF,TGTGCCAGCGGCTCCCACGGCACCGGGGAGCTGTTTTTT
TRBV10-3,few,-,TRBJ2-7,CAISEAHTEQYF,TGTGCCATCAGTGAGGCCCACACGGAGCAGTACTTC
TRBV12-3/TRBV12-4,many,TRBD2,TRBJ2-2,CASSFWREGAGELFF,TGTGCCAGCAGTTTTTGGCGGGAGGGGGCCGGGGAGCTGTTTTTT
TRBV20-1,many,-,TRBJ2-5,CSARGAGQETQYF,TGCAGTGCGAGGGGGGCAGGGCAAGAGACCCAGTACTTC
TRBV12-3/TRBV12-4,-,-,TRBJ1-5,CASSSGHSNQPQHF,TGTGCCAGCAGTTCGGGACATAGCAATCAGCCCCAGCATTTT
TRBV18,few,-,TRBJ1-1,CASSPEQGSMNTEAFF,TGTGCCAGCTCACCCGAGCAGGGGAGTATGAACACTGAAGCTTTCTTT
TRBV14,-,-,TRBJ1-2,CASSPGVRGYTF,TGTGCCAGCAGCCCCGGAGTTCGGGGCTACACCTTC
TRBV2,-,TRBD2,TRBJ2-1,CAIRPPGTSFKNEQFF,TGTGCCATCAGGCCCCCCGGGACTAGCTTCAAGAATGAGCAGTTCTTC
TRBV29-1,-,-,TRBJ2-5,CSVEGDGEETQYF,TGCAGCGTTGAGGGGGACGGCGAAGAGACCCAGTACTTC
TRBV6-5,-,-,TRBJ2-1,CASSYSNPEFNEQFF,TGTGCCAGCAGTTACTCGAATCCCGAGTTCAATGAGCAGTTCTTC
TRBV5-1,medium-sized,-,TRBJ1-1,CASREVNTEAFF,TGCGCCAGCAGGGAAGTGAACACTGAAGCTTTCTTT
TRBV28,many,-,TRBJ2-1,CAKGDEQFF,TGTGCCAAGGGCGATGAGCAGTTCTTC
TRBV6-1,few,TRBD1,TRBJ1-5,CASSRDRLGQPQHF,TGTGCCAGCAGTAGGGACAGGTTAGGGCAGCCCCAGCATTTT
TRBV27,many,-,TRBJ2-3,CASSTLYHEGLGDTQYF,TGTGCCAGCAGTACATTATACCATGAGGGATTGGGAGATACGCAGTATTTT
TRBV5-1,many,-,TRBJ2-1,CASSSLPGSSYNEQFF,TGCGCCAGCAGCTCCCTCCCGGGGAGCTCCTACAATGAGCAGTTCTTC
TRBV20-1,-,-,TRBJ1-5,CSARRVDSDQPQHF,TGCAGTGCCCGGAGGGTGGATAGCGATCAGCCCCAGCATTTT
TRBV5-1,many,TRBD2,TRBJ2-1,CASSYELAGGNIPSYNEQFF,TGCGCCAGCAGCTACGAGCTAGCGGGAGGAAATATCCCCTCCTACAATGAGCAGTTCTTC
TRBV29-1,many,-,TRBJ1-2,CSVQVYGYTF,TGCAGCGTTCAAGTGTATGGCTACACCTTC
TRBV29-1,few,-,TRBJ2-7,CSALGYEQYF,TGCAGCGCCCTTGGGTACGAGCAGTACTTC
TRBV6-2/TRBV6-3,-,-,TRBJ1-2,CASTTGIGYTF,TGTGCCAGCACCACAGGGATTGGCTACACCTTC
TRBV10-3,few,TRBD1,TRBJ1-6,CAISESLGQHYNSPLHF,TGTGCCATCAGTGAGTCTCTGGGACAGCACTATAATTCACCCCTCCACTTT